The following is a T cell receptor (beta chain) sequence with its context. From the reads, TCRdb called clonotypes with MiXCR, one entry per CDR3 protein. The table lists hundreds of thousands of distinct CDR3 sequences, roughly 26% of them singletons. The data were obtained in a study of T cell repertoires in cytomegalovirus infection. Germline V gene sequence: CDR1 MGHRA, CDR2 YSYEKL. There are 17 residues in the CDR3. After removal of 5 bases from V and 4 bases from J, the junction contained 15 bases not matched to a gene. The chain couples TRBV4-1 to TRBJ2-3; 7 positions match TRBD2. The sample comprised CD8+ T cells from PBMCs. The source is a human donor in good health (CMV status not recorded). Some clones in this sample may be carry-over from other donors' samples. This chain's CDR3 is CASSGRDEASLADTQYF. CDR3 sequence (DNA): TGCGCCAGCAGCGGGAGGGACGAAGCCTCTCTGGCAGATACGCAGTATTTT.